This T cell receptor (beta chain) was obtained from a study of OX40 agonist ivuxolimab in advanced cancers. Study-wide background: The study treated patients with ivuxolimab, an agonistic anti-OX40 (CD134) antibody. Patients were infused with ivuxolimab every 2 weeks at 0.01 to 10 mg/kg.

TCRdb's copy holds only in-frame clones and misses some; the assay was immunoSEQ multiplex PCR. Of 50,000 to 55,000 clones listed, 80% to 90% are singletons. Worth noting for this clone: Its specificity is unknown.

Unmatched junction bases numbered 11, after V lost 10 bases and J lost 6 bases. This CDR3 comprises 13 residues. Germline V gives CDR1 MNHEY, CDR2 SVGAGI. Points from the study as a whole: CD8+ T cells averaged more expanded clones than CD4+.

This TCR was recovered from an adult with an advanced solid tumor such as melanoma, head and neck, liver or kidney cancer. This chain links TRBV6-5 with TRBJ2-7, with 8 bases identical to TRBD1. This material consisted of CD4+ or CD8+ T cells sorted from blood, taken in a trial of the OX40 agonist ivuxolimab. This CDR3 reads CAISSGQGREQYF. CDR3 in DNA: TGTGCCATCTCTTCCGGACAGGGTCGCGAGCAGTACTTC.